These T cell receptor beta chains were read from a single sample in a study of T-cell reconstitution after alpha-beta-depleted transplantation in children. MiXCR, run by TCRdb on the PCR reads, gives a single entry per CDR3 protein. Among 250,000 to 350,000 distinct CDR3 sequences listed, roughly 25% were seen once. The starting material was PBMCs, mostly from graft donor cells, obtained 180 days after TCRalphabeta/CD19-depleted stem cell transplant. These receptors were collected from a male patient aged 10 to 17 who had a stem cell transplant for acute lymphoblastic leukemia, so the T cells may come from the graft donor. Each CDR3 is given with its conserved first and last residue. The D gene is left open where the match is weak. Not all rows give a size; the values are once, few, many and, for expanded clones, a class.

v_call	clone_size	d_call	j_call	cdr3_nt	cdr3_aa
TRBV29-1	-	-	TRBJ2-1	TGCAGCGTCGTGACTAGAAAAGGTGAGCAGTTCTTC	CSVVTRKGEQFF
TRBV11-2	once	-	TRBJ2-3	TGTGCCAGCAGCTCGCCCCTTCGAGATACGCAGTATTTT	CASSSPLRDTQYF
TRBV5-1	-	TRBD2	TRBJ2-1	TGCGCCAGCAGCTTGGCTAGCGGGAATCATGAGCAGTTCTTC	CASSLASGNHEQFF
TRBV9	-	-	TRBJ2-3	TGTGCCAGCAGCGTAGTCGGCAGGTCGGTAGATACGCAGTATTTT	CASSVVGRSVDTQYF
TRBV27	-	-	TRBJ2-5	TGTGCCAGCAGTTCAAGGCGGGGGCCATGGTACCAAGAGACCCAGTACTTC	CASSSRRGPWYQETQYF
TRBV5-1	-	-	TRBJ1-2	TGCGCCAGCAGCTTTCCAGGAGATAGCTACACCTTC	CASSFPGDSYTF
TRBV7-9	few	-	TRBJ2-7	TGTGCCAGCAGCTTCGGGGCCGACCAGCAGTACTTC	CASSFGADQQYF
TRBV7-2	few	TRBD2	TRBJ2-7	TGTGCCAGCAGCAGGAGCGGGAGAGGCTACGAGCAGTACTTC	CASSRSGRGYEQYF
TRBV28	-	-	TRBJ2-5	TGTGCCACGCACGGGCAAGTCGGAGAGACCCAGTACTTC	CATHGQVGETQYF
TRBV7-3	many	TRBD2	TRBJ2-1	TGTGCCAGCAGCCCTCGCGGGAGCTCCTACAATGAGCAGTTCTTC	CASSPRGSSYNEQFF
TRBV5-1	few	-	TRBJ2-7	TGCGCCAGCAGCAGAGGGGACTTCGAGTACGAGCAGTACTTC	CASSRGDFEYEQYF
TRBV19	-	-	TRBJ2-6	TGTGCCAGTAGTAGCGGCGCATGGGCCAACGTCCTGACTTTC	CASSSGAWANVLTF
TRBV9	-	-	TRBJ2-6	TGTGCCAGCAGCGTCGGGGAGACTGGGGCCAACGTCCTGACTTTC	CASSVGETGANVLTF
TRBV18	-	-	TRBJ1-1	TGTGCCAGCTCACCTACGAGTACGGATACTGAAGCTTTCTTT	CASSPTSTDTEAFF
TRBV18	few	-	TRBJ2-1	TGTGCCAGCTCACCTCTCCTACGAAATGAGCAGTTCTTC	CASSPLLRNEQFF
TRBV12-3/TRBV12-4	-	-	TRBJ2-5	TGTGCCAGCAGTTTAAGGGTTTACCAAGAGACCCAGTACTTC	CASSLRVYQETQYF
TRBV7-3	-	-	TRBJ1-5	TGTGCCAGCAGCTCAATACATGGAGGGAGCAATCAGCCCCAGCATTTT	CASSSIHGGSNQPQHF
TRBV20-1	few	TRBD1	TRBJ2-2	TGCAGTGCCCACAGGGGGAGAAACACCGGGGAGCTGTTTTTT	CSAHRGRNTGELFF
TRBV29-1	few	-	TRBJ2-5	TGCAGCGTTGCGGGTGGGGTAGAGGACCCCTACCAAGAGACCCAGTACTTC	CSVAGGVEDPYQETQYF
TRBV20-1	-	-	TRBJ1-5	TGCAGTGCTAGAGTAGGTAGTCGGGGGGGCAATCAGCCCCAGCATTTT	CSARVGSRGGNQPQHF
TRBV20-1	few	-	TRBJ2-5	TGCAGTGCTAGCAGGGGACCAAGCCAAGAGACCCAGTACTTC	CSASRGPSQETQYF
TRBV9	few	-	TRBJ2-5	TGTGCCAGCAGCGCAGCCGGGGCCTGGGAGACCCAGTACTTC	CASSAAGAWETQYF
TRBV5-1	few	TRBD2	TRBJ2-2	TGCGCCAGCAGCCCTCCTTGGACTAGCGGGAGATCCGGGGAGCTGTTTTTT	CASSPPWTSGRSGELFF
TRBV20-1	many	-	TRBJ1-2	TGCAGTGCTAGTAGGGACACTAACTATGGCTACACCTTC	CSASRDTNYGYTF
TRBV9	-	-	TRBJ1-3	TGTGCCAGCAGCGTAGGGGCTGGCGGAAACACCATATATTTT	CASSVGAGGNTIYF
TRBV6-5	-	-	TRBJ2-1	TGTGCCAGCAGTTACCGGGGAAGCTCCTACAATGAGCAGTTCTTC	CASSYRGSSYNEQFF
TRBV5-1	few	-	TRBJ2-7	TGCGCCAGCAGCTTGTTAACAGGCCTCTCCTACGAGCAGTACTTC	CASSLLTGLSYEQYF
TRBV29-1	-	-	TRBJ2-3	TGCAGCGTTGATAGCAGGCCCCCAGATACGCAGTATTTT	CSVDSRPPDTQYF
TRBV5-1	-	TRBD2	TRBJ2-5	TGCGCCAGCAGCTTGGGAGTGACTAGCGGCCAAGAGACCCAGTACTTC	CASSLGVTSGQETQYF
TRBV20-1	many	-	TRBJ2-4	TGCAGTGCTAGAGATCGGGGGACACTTCATTCTCCTTACTTC	CSARDRGTLHSPYF
TRBV7-8	few	TRBD2	TRBJ2-5	TGTGCCAGCAGCGACGTAGCGGGAGACTCAGAGACCCAGTACTTC	CASSDVAGDSETQYF
TRBV5-1	-	TRBD2	TRBJ2-7	TGCGCCAGCAGCTTAGCCCCGGGACTAGCGGGAGGGCTCGAGCAGTACTTC	CASSLAPGLAGGLEQYF
TRBV15	-	TRBD1	TRBJ2-1	TGTGCCACCAGCAGTGACAGGGGGGGTCCCTACAATGAGCAGTTCTTC	CATSSDRGGPYNEQFF
TRBV7-9	-	-	TRBJ2-1	TGTGCCAGCAGTTGGCACGGACTCACCGCCACCTACAATGAGCAGTTCTTC	CASSWHGLTATYNEQFF
TRBV20-1	-	TRBD2	TRBJ2-2	TGCAGTGCTCGTCCGGACGGGAGGGCCTCCGGGGAGCTGTTTTTT	CSARPDGRASGELFF
TRBV19	-	TRBD1	TRBJ2-2	TGTGCCAGTAGGGACAGGGATGGGACCGGGGAGCTGTTTTTT	CASRDRDGTGELFF
TRBV12-3/TRBV12-4	-	TRBD2	TRBJ2-3	TGTGCCAGCAGCCGACTAGCGGGAGGGATCACAGATACGCAGTATTTT	CASSRLAGGITDTQYF
TRBV10-3	many	TRBD2	TRBJ2-5	TGTGCCATCACCCCTAGCGGGAGTCTAGAGACCCAGTACTTC	CAITPSGSLETQYF
TRBV27	-	TRBD1	TRBJ1-5	TGTGCCAGCAGTTTATCGGTGACAGGGAGAGTTCAGCCCCAGCATTTT	CASSLSVTGRVQPQHF
TRBV4-2	-	-	TRBJ2-7	TGTGCCAGCAGCCAATCCCCTGCTGCCGAGCAGTACTTC	CASSQSPAAEQYF
TRBV7-3	-	-	TRBJ2-7	TGTGCCAGCAGCTTGCTTAACAGGGAGCTGGGAGAGCAGTACTTC	CASSLLNRELGEQYF